In its sample, the clone carrying this T cell receptor beta chain was seen once. Its specificity is not known. The sample originates from a study of T cells in pancreatic ductal adenocarcinoma. Per germline, CDR1 SGDLS and CDR2 YYNGEE. J lost 3 bases, V lost 2 bases, and 4 bases had no gene match. The CDR3 totals 15 residues. Surgery without prior neoadjuvant therapy was the treatment of the selected pancreatic ductal adenocarcinoma patients. Only in-frame clones appear in the TCRdb table, and some are missing; sequencing was by immunoSEQ multiplex PCR. The profile shows 16,000 or so clones, 90% to 95% of them singletons. Study-level findings and limits: Results skew toward the minority of patients with early-stage disease. Unique clonotypes were approximately 8-fold more numerous in blood than in tumor. Enrichment of CD45RO+ effector over naive T cells in tumors may bias clonality. Blood clonality (roughly 0.07) did not differ significantly from tumor (about 0.11).

This chain uses TRBV9 with TRBJ2-5; 10 bases map to TRBD2. The TCR was taken from a human donor with pancreatic ductal adenocarcinoma. The sequenced sample was PBMCs. The CDR3: CASSVSGTSEETQYF. The CDR3 DNA follows: TGTGCCAGCAGCGTCTCCGGGACTAGCGAAGAGACCCAGTACTTC.